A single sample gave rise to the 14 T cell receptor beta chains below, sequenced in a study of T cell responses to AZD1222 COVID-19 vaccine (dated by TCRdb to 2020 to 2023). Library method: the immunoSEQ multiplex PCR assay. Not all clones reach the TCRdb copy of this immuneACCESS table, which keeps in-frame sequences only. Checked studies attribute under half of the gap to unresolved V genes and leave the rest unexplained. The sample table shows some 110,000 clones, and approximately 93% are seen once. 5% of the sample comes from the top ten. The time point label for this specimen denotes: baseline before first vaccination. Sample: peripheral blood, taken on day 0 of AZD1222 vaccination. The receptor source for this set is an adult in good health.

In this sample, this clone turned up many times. The CDR3: CASSRGETQYF. The CDR3 DNA is TGTGCCAGCAGCCGAGGAGAAACCCAGTACTTC. This sequence joins TRBV16 and TRBJ2-5, with D hard to call. The germline V gene has CDR1 KGHSY and CDR2 FQNENV. Trimming removed 4 bases from V and 8 bases from J, with 8 bases in between. This CDR3 has 11 amino acids.

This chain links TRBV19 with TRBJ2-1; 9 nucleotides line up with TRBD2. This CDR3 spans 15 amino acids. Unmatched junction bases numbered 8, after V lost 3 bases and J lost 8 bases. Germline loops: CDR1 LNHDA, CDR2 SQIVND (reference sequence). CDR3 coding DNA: TGTGCCAGTAGTATGACTGGCGGGAGGGCCCATGAGCAGTTCTTC. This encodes CASSMTGGRAHEQFF.

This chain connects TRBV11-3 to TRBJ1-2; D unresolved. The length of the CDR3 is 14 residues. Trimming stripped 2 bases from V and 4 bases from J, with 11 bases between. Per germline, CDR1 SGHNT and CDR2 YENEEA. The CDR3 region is CASSLNSAGYGYTF. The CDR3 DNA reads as TGTGCCAGCAGCTTAAACTCAGCAGGCTATGGCTACACCTTC.

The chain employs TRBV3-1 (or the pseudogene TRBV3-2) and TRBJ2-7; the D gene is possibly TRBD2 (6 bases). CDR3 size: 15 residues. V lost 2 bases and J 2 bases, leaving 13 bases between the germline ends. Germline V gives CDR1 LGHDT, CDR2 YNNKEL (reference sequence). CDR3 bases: TGTGCCAGCAGCCAAATGGGGACGGGGGCCTACGAGCAGTACTTC. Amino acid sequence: CASSQMGTGAYEQYF.

The CDR3 protein is CSVRTDQLDTQYF. CDR3 nucleotide sequence: TGCAGCGTCCGGACAGATCAGTTGGATACGCAGTATTTT. The chain links TRBV29-1 to TRBJ2-3; D is possibly TRBD1 (6 bases). Per germline, CDR1 SQVTM and CDR2 ANQGSEA. Trimming stripped 6 bases from V and 6 bases from J, with 16 bases between. CDR3 length equals 13 residues.

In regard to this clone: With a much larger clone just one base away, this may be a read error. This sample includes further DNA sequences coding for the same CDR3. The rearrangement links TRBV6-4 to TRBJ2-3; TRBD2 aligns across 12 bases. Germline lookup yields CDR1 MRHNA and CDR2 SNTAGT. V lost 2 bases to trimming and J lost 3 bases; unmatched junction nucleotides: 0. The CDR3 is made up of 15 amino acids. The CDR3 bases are TGTGCCAGCAGTGACGGGACTAGCGGGACAGATACGCAGTATTTT. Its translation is CASSDGTSGTDTQYF.

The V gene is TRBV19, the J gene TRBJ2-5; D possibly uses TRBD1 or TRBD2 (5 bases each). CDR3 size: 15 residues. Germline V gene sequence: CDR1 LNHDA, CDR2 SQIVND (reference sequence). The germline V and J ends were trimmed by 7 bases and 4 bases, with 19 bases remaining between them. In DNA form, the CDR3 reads TGTGCCAGTATGGGCAGGGACGGCCCGGCAGAGACCCAGTACTTC. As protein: CASMGRDGPAETQYF.

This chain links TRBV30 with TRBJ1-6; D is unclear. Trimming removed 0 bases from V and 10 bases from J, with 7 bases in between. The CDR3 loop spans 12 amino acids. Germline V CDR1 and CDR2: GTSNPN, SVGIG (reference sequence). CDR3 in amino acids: CAWSVPPSPLHF. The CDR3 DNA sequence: TGTGCCTGGAGTGTACCCCCCTCACCCCTCCACTTT.

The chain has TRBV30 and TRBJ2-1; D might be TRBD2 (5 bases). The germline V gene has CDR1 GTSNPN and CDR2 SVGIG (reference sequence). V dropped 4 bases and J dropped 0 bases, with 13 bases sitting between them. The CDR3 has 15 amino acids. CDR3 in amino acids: CAWTGIFSSYNEQFF. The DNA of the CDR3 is TGTGCCTGGACCGGGATCTTCAGCTCCTACAATGAGCAGTTCTTC. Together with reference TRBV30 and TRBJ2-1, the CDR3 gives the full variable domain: SQTIHQWPATLVQPVGSPLSLECTVEGTSNPNLYWYRQAAGRGLQLLFYSVGIGQISSEVPQNLSASRPQDRQFILSSKKLLLSDSGFYLCAWTGIFSSYNEQFFGPGTRLTVL.

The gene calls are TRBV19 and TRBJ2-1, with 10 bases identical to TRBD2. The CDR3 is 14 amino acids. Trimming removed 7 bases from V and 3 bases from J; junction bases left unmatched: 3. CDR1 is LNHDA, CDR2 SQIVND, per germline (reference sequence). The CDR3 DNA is TGTGCCAGTACTGGACTAGCGGACTACAATGAGCAGTTCTTC. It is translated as CASTGLADYNEQFF.

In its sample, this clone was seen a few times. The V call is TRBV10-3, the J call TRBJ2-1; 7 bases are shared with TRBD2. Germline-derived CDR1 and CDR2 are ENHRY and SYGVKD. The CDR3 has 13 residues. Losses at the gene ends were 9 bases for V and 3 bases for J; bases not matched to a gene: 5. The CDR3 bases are TGTGCCATATCCCAGCGGGGCTACAATGAGCAGTTCTTC. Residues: CAISQRGYNEQFF.

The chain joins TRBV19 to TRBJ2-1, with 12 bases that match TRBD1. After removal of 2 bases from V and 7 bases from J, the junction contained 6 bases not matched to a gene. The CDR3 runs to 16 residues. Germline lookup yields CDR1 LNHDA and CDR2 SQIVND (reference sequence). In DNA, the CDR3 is TGTGCCAGTAGTATAAGGGGACAGGGGGCGGGAAATGAGCAGTTCTTC. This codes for CASSIRGQGAGNEQFF.

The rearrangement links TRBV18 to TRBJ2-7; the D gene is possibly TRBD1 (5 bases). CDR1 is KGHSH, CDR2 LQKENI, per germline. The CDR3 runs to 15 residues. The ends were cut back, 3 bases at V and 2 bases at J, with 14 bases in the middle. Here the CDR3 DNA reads TGTGCCAGCTCACCTGGGGCAGTAGGTACCTACGAGCAGTACTTC. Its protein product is CASSPGAVGTYEQYF.

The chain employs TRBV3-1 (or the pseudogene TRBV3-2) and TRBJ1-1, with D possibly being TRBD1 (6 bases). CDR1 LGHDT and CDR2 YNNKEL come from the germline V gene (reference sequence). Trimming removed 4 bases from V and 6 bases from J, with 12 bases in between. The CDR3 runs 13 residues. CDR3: CASSPSSGAEAFF. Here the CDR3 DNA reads TGTGCCAGCAGCCCCTCCTCAGGGGCTGAAGCTTTCTTT.